These 30 T cell receptor beta chains were sequenced from one sample in a study of blood T cell repertoires in COVID-19. Produced via immunoSEQ multiplex PCR; TCRdb's table is partial and in-frame only. The table lists around 210,000 clones, 86% of them singletons. Sequencing used peripheral blood. Every receptor here comes from a woman in her sixties or seventies with acute or convalescent COVID-19.

The chain has TRBV19 and TRBJ1-3; no definite D call. The germline V gene has CDR1 LNHDA and CDR2 SQIVND (reference sequence). Trimming shortened V by 11 bases and J by 3 bases, and 17 bases separated the two germline ends. CDR3 size: 14 residues. The CDR3 nucleotides read TGTGCCGCGAGAGGCGTAAATAGTGGAAACACCATATATTTT. This codes for CAARGVNSGNTIYF.

The chain has TRBV6-4 and TRBJ1-6, with 7 positions matching TRBD1. V trimming: 0 bases; J trimming: 8 bases; junction bases outside the gene matches: 7. There are 16 residues in the CDR3. The germline gives CDR1 MRHNA, CDR2 SNTAGT. In DNA, the CDR3 is TGTGCCAGCAGTGACTCGGAGGGGGCGTTTTATTCACCCCTCCACTTT. Amino acid sequence: CASSDSEGAFYSPLHF.

The rearrangement links TRBV20-1 to TRBJ1-2; D possibly corresponds to TRBD1 (6 bases). Trimming pared 6 bases from V and 10 bases from J, leaving 15 bases between. The CDR3 has 11 residues. Per the germline V gene, CDR1 is DFQATT and CDR2 is SNEGSKA (reference sequence). In DNA, the CDR3 is TGCAGTGCCCGGGACACAGGGCACTACACCTTC. Residues: CSARDTGHYTF.

This clone showed up just once. The V and J genes are TRBV5-5 and TRBJ1-6, with TRBD1 matching 12 bases. The CDR3 sequence is 15 residues long. The germline CDR1 and CDR2 sequences are SGHKS and YYEKEE (reference sequence). V lost 2 bases to trimming and J lost 10 bases; unmatched junction nucleotides: 4. This CDR3 is CASSFRDRGQSPLHF. The CDR3 region has the DNA TGTGCCAGCAGCTTTAGGGACAGGGGGCAATCACCCCTCCACTTT.

The V gene is TRBV7-9, the J gene TRBJ2-5, with TRBD1 as a possible D gene (6 bases). V lost 2 bases and J lost 2, with 9 bases in between. This CDR3 contains 14 residues. Germline-derived CDR1 and CDR2 are SEHNR and FQNEAQ (reference sequence). The CDR3 protein is CASSLLGGQETQYF. The CDR3 DNA reads TGTGCCAGCAGCTTACTAGGGGGTCAAGAGACCCAGTACTTC.

This clone was recorded a few times. The chain couples TRBV5-1 to TRBJ1-1; D not certain. CDR3 length: 14 amino acids. Trimming shortened V by 1 base and J by 3 bases, and 10 bases separated the two germline ends. The germline V gene has CDR1 SGHRS and CDR2 YFSETQ. The CDR3 spells CASSLYGVDTEAFF. The CDR3 DNA sequence: TGCGCCAGCAGCTTGTACGGGGTAGACACTGAAGCTTTCTTT.

The chain carries TRBV4-2 and TRBJ2-1; 7 bases fit TRBD1. This CDR3 spans 13 amino acids. CDR1 and CDR2 from the germline V gene are LGHNA and YNFKEQ. The ends lost 0 bases at V and 13 bases at J; junction bases unmatched: 6. CDR3 bases: TGTGCCAGCAGCCAAGATCCCAGGGGGATACAGTTCTTC. The encoded protein is CASSQDPRGIQFF.

The chain joins TRBV7-2 to TRBJ2-1; possibly TRBD1 for D (6 bases). V was clipped by 1 base and J by 9 bases, with 22 bases between them. This CDR3 is built from 17 residues. Germline CDR1 reads SGHTA; CDR2 reads FQGNSA. The CDR3 DNA reads TGTGCCAGCAGCTTAGTCCCGACAGGCCCTATTTCTGGTGAGCAGTTCTTC. It is translated as CASSLVPTGPISGEQFF.

The table lists this clone with a count of one. V is TRBV7-2 and J is TRBJ2-5, with TRBD2 matching 13 bases. The CDR3 is made up of 18 amino acids. Unmatched junction bases numbered 13, after V lost 4 bases and J lost 5 bases. Germline V gene data show CDR1 as SGHTA and CDR2 as FQGNSA. This CDR3 is CASSSPRTSGREEETQYF. Written as DNA, the CDR3 is TGTGCCAGCAGCTCACCAAGGACTAGCGGGAGAGAGGAGGAGACCCAGTACTTC.

The V call is TRBV10-3, the J call TRBJ1-2, with TRBD1 identical over 11 bases. Germline V lookup: CDR1 ENHRY, CDR2 SYGVKD. V gave up 0 bases and J gave up 7 bases; unmatched junction bases: 4. CDR3 length equals 15 residues. CDR3 coding DNA: TGTGCCATCAGTGAGTCGGACAGGGGGCCTAGTGGCTACACCTTC. Its protein product is CAISESDRGPSGYTF.

This chain links TRBV2 with TRBJ2-2, with a weak D call TRBD2 (6 bases). V was trimmed by 8 bases and J by 8 bases, leaving 15 bases between them. Germline-derived CDR1 and CDR2 are SNHLY and FYNNEI. This CDR3 region has 13 residues. The CDR3 DNA follows: TGTGCCAGCCGCGGGACGGGGCCAGGGGAGCTGTTTTTT. Its protein is CASRGTGPGELFF.

The chain employs TRBV6-5 and TRBJ2-7; 10 nucleotides match TRBD2. The V gene's germline CDR1 is MNHEY and CDR2 SVGAGI. This CDR3 contains 16 residues. The junction had 9 bases not matched to a gene; V was cut back by 7 bases and J by 0 bases. The CDR3 here is CASTSSSGGSSYEQYF. The CDR3 DNA reads TGTGCCAGCACTTCCTCTAGCGGGGGTTCCTCCTACGAGCAGTACTTC.

This rearrangement joins TRBV27 to TRBJ1-2, with 10 bases identical to TRBD1. This CDR3 region has 15 residues. CDR1 and CDR2 (germline): MNHEY, SMNVEV (reference sequence). The junction had 8 bases not matched to a gene; V was cut back by 7 bases and J by 3 bases. The CDR3 region is CASTMTTGGHYGYTF. The CDR3 nucleotides are TGTGCCAGCACCATGACGACAGGGGGCCACTATGGCTACACCTTC.

This clone was seen a single time. V is TRBV5-5 and J is TRBJ2-7, with a possible D match to TRBD2 (5 bases). CDR3 length: 12 residues. The germline V gene has CDR1 SGHKS and CDR2 YYEKEE (reference sequence). The ends were cut back, 6 bases at V and 4 bases at J, with 11 bases in the middle. The CDR3 nucleotides are TGTGCCAGCATGGGAGCGCGTTACGAGCAGTACTTC. Protein sequence: CASMGARYEQYF.

The rearrangement uses TRBV27 and TRBJ1-2; D not certain. CDR1 MNHEY and CDR2 SMNVEV come from the germline V gene (reference sequence). The CDR3 consists of 13 residues. The V gene lost 0 bases and the J gene lost 7 bases, with 9 bases spanning the gap. The CDR3 coding sequence is TGTGCCAGCAGTTTATCGTCGGGGATTGGCTACACCTTC. Translation: CASSLSSGIGYTF.

This chain links TRBV11-1 with TRBJ2-3; tentatively, D is TRBD2 (5 bases). V lost 1 base to trimming and J lost 4 bases, with 12 bases between them. This CDR3 is 15 amino acids long. Germline CDR1 is SGHAT and CDR2 is FQDESV (reference sequence). The CDR3 DNA is TGTGCCAGCAGCTTAGAGGGTAGCGATGCAGATACGCAGTATTTT. This sequence encodes CASSLEGSDADTQYF.

The rearrangement joins TRBV6-1 to TRBJ1-1; possibly TRBD1 for D (6 bases). Germline loops: CDR1 MNHNS, CDR2 SASEGT. The ends were cut back, 2 bases at V and 3 bases at J, with 13 bases in the middle. The CDR3 runs to 15 residues. CDR3 region: CASSEQGRGDTEAFF. CDR3 coding DNA: TGTGCCAGCAGTGAACAGGGCAGGGGTGACACTGAAGCTTTCTTT.

The chain uses TRBV18 and TRBJ2-2; D unresolved. From germline, CDR1 is KGHSH and CDR2 LQKENI. Trimming stripped 3 bases from V and 1 base from J, with 3 bases between. The CDR3 loop spans 13 amino acids. The CDR3 sequence is CASSPRNTGELFF. The DNA for the CDR3 is TGTGCCAGCTCACCCCGGAACACCGGGGAGCTGTTTTTT.

This sequence joins TRBV10-2 and TRBJ1-2; 10 bases line up with TRBD1. This CDR3 has 16 residues. In germline, CDR1 is WSHSY, CDR2 SAAADI. V was pared by 4 bases and J by 1 base, with 6 bases of the junction left unmatched. The CDR3 loop reads CASSGTGGNVNYGYTF. For the CDR3, the DNA is TGCGCCAGCAGTGGGACAGGGGGTAATGTTAACTATGGCTACACCTTC.

Concerning this clone: One end of the junction is discordant with germline, which a read error may explain. CDR3 sequence (DNA): TGTGCCAGTAGTGTAGACAGGGCGAAGCCCCAGCATTTT. Encoded protein: CASSVDRAKPQHF. J is TRBJ1-5 and V is TRBV19; the match to TRBD1 covers 7 bases. This CDR3 has 13 residues. CDR1 and CDR2 from the germline V gene are LNHDA and SQIVND (reference sequence).

This chain joins TRBV11-2 and TRBJ2-7; tentative D call: TRBD2 (5 bases). Germline CDR1 is SGHAT and CDR2 is FQNNGV. Trimming removed 3 bases from V and 6 bases from J, with 6 bases in between. This CDR3 region has 11 residues. CDR3 region: CASSFGGEQYF. DNA for the CDR3: TGTGCCAGCAGCTTCGGAGGCGAGCAGTACTTC.

This chain connects TRBV9 to TRBJ1-3; 7 positions match TRBD1. The J segment lost 4 bases and the V segment lost 1 base, leaving 2 bases of the junction unmatched. CDR3 length: 14 residues. Germline CDR1 SGDLS, CDR2 YYNGEE. This CDR3 is CASSVRGRGNTIYF. Written as DNA, the CDR3 is TGTGCCAGCAGCGTAAGGGGGCGCGGAAACACCATATATTTT.

CDR3 sequence reads: CATSDRPTSPQGKVWNEQFF. The CDR3 region has the DNA TGTGCCACCAGTGATCGTCCTACCAGCCCACAGGGGAAAGTATGGAATGAGCAGTTCTTC. The rearrangement joins TRBV24-1 to TRBJ2-1; 7 bases agree with TRBD1. This CDR3 is built from 20 residues. V trimming: 3 bases; J trimming: 7 bases; junction bases outside the gene matches: 23. The germline V gene has CDR1 KGHDR and CDR2 SFDVKD.

This chain uses TRBV4-1 with TRBJ2-2; TRBD2 matches 10 bases. The V gene end was trimmed by 0 bases and the J gene end by 2 bases; junction bases not matched to a gene: 3. Per the germline V gene, CDR1 is MGHRA and CDR2 is YSYEKL. The CDR3 is made up of 17 amino acids. CDR3 sequence (DNA): TGCGCCAGCAGCCAAGAGGCTAGCGGGAGTAACACCGGGGAGCTGTTTTTT. Amino acids: CASSQEASGSNTGELFF.

This clone turned up a few times. The chain is built from TRBV19 and TRBJ1-4, with 8 bases lining up with TRBD1. Trimming took 9 bases from V and 3 from J; bases not matched to a gene: 9. The CDR3 has 15 amino acids. Germline assignment: CDR1 LNHDA and CDR2 SQIVND (reference sequence). Written as DNA, the CDR3 is TGTGCCAGCCAGGACAGGGTTCGGTCTAATGAAAAACTGTTTTTT. This translates into CASQDRVRSNEKLFF.

The chain carries TRBV7-9 and TRBJ1-1, with 7 bases matching TRBD1. The CDR3 sequence is 15 residues long. Trimming cost V 4 bases and J 6 bases; bases outside gene matches: 11. Germline CDR1 and CDR2: SEHNR and FQNEAQ (reference sequence). CDR3 amino acids: CASSYTTGSVAEAFF. The CDR3 coding sequence is TGTGCCAGCAGCTACACGACAGGGAGTGTTGCTGAAGCTTTCTTT.

The CDR3: CASSLEDSADTQYF. The CDR3 bases are TGTGCCAGTAGTTTGGAGGATTCCGCAGATACGCAGTATTTT. This chain uses TRBV19 with TRBJ2-3; a weak D match, TRBD2 (5 bases). The CDR3 totals 14 residues. V was trimmed by 5 bases and J by 4 bases, leaving 13 bases between them. Germline values: CDR1 LNHDA, CDR2 SQIVND (reference sequence). Drawing the rest from reference TRBV19 and TRBJ2-3, the complete variable domain is DGGITQSPKYLFRKEGQNVTLSCEQNLNHDAMYWYRQDPGQGLRLIYYSQIVNDFQKGDIAEGYSVSREKKESFPLTVTSAQKNPTAFYLCASSLEDSADTQYFGPGTRLTVL.

The chain is built from TRBV19 and TRBJ2-7, with 7 bases fitting TRBD1. V gave up 3 bases and J gave up 0 bases; unmatched junction bases: 2. Germline values: CDR1 LNHDA, CDR2 SQIVND (reference sequence). The length of the CDR3 is 14 residues. The CDR3 DNA sequence: TGTGCCAGTAGTATGGGACAGAACTCCTACGAGCAGTACTTC. It specifies CASSMGQNSYEQYF.

V and J are TRBV7-9 and TRBJ1-1; TRBD1 matches at 8 bases. The CDR3 loop spans 16 amino acids. Per germline, CDR1 SEHNR and CDR2 FQNEAQ (reference sequence). The V segment lost 1 base and the J segment 3 bases; nucleotides outside the gene matches: 7. CDR3 residues: CASSLDRGQGDTEAFF. CDR3 nucleotides: TGTGCCAGCAGCTTAGACCGTGGACAGGGAGACACTGAAGCTTTCTTT.

The rearrangement links TRBV5-1 to TRBJ1-1; TRBD1 matches 9 bases. The germline gives CDR1 SGHRS, CDR2 YFSETQ. V dropped 4 bases and J dropped 5; count of bases not matched to a gene: 15. The CDR3 covers 17 residues. CDR3 DNA sequence: TGCGCCAGCAGCCTCTCCCTACTGACAGGGGGAGGAACTGAAGCTTTCTTT. The encoded protein is CASSLSLLTGGGTEAFF.